This T cell receptor beta chain appears in the sequencing data of a study of post-analysis software for immune sequencing data. Points from the study as a whole: Samples from one preparation batch, clustered by F measure, grouped strongly together. Compared with controls, patients showed significantly lower normalized Chao1 diversity.

Remarks on this clonotype: What it recognizes is unknown.

Carried by the TCR beta cDNA libraries were unique molecular identifiers. Roughly 510,000 cDNA molecules were recovered from an input of 1 to 10 million T cells. Each CDR3 protein gets one entry after TCRdb re-called the PCR reads with MiXCR. The repertoire holds roughly 620,000 distinct CDR3 sequences, with 40% to 50% as singletons. The specimen sequenced was blood. The sequence was obtained from a girl aged 10-17 years with multiple sclerosis.

CDR3 sequence: CASRKGLASNEQFF. The DNA for the CDR3 is TGTGCCAGCAGGAAAGGACTAGCGTCCAATGAGCAGTTCTTC. V usage is TRBV12-3 or TRBV12-4 and J usage is TRBJ2-1, with TRBD2 matching over 9 bases. CDR3 length: 14 residues. V lost 6 bases, J lost 6 bases, and 6 bases stayed unmatched.